This TCR beta chain came from a study of cytotoxic CD8 clonotypes in ibrutinib-treated CLL. This clone was seen only once. The data were produced by immunoSEQ multiplex PCR, yet TCRdb's version contains in-frame clones alone and is incomplete. This repertoire shows around 310,000 clones, approximately 80% found once; its top ten account for 6.5% to 8.5%. Germline values: CDR1 ENHRY, CDR2 SYGVKD. Trimming took 3 bases from V and 3 from J, leaving 14 bases between them. The CDR3 is made up of 15 amino acids. The sample in question was PBMCs, obtained before ibrutinib treatment. The receptor was isolated from a human donor with chronic lymphocytic leukemia. The gene calls are TRBV10-3 and TRBJ1-1; no reliable D call. The CDR3 loop is CAISDPRTRDTEAFF. In DNA form, the CDR3 reads TGTGCCATCAGTGACCCCCGGACGCGGGACACTGAAGCTTTCTTT.